The rows below give T cell receptor beta chains drawn from one sample of a study of blood T cell repertoires in COVID-19. The method was immunoSEQ multiplex PCR; TCRdb's version includes in-frame clones alone and lacks a portion of them. This sample has about 280,000 clones, with just under 90% found just once. What was sequenced was PBMCs or T cells enriched from blood (not recorded which). The origin of the receptors is a woman aged 55-75 years who had recovered from COVID-19. CDR3s include the opening cysteine and the closing phenylalanine or tryptophan. D genes are given only for firm matches. For some rows the clone size is stated as once, few or many, or as a class when expanded; others skip it.

abundance: -
j_gene: TRBJ1-2
d_gene: -
v_gene: TRBV4-1
CDR3nt: TGCGCCAGCAGCCAAGATCCCAGTGTGAACTATGGCTACACCTTC
CDR3aa: CASSQDPSVNYGYTF

abundance: -
j_gene: TRBJ2-1
d_gene: TRBD2
v_gene: TRBV5-1
CDR3nt: TGCGCCAGCAGCCTCTCTCCCCTAGCGGGAGGGCCCCATGAGCAGTTCTTC
CDR3aa: CASSLSPLAGGPHEQFF

abundance: -
j_gene: TRBJ2-5
d_gene: -
v_gene: TRBV7-3
CDR3nt: TGTGCCAGCAGTCAGAACAACAGGGCCTCTGGAGAGACCCAGTACTTC
CDR3aa: CASSQNNRASGETQYF

abundance: -
j_gene: TRBJ1-5
d_gene: -
v_gene: TRBV10-3
CDR3nt: TGTGCCATCAGCCCCCTCGGGGATCAGCCCCAGCATTTT
CDR3aa: CAISPLGDQPQHF

abundance: -
j_gene: TRBJ2-5
d_gene: TRBD1
v_gene: TRBV5-1
CDR3nt: TGCGCCAGCAGCCCACGCCCGACAGGGGGAGAAGAGACCCAGTACTTC
CDR3aa: CASSPRPTGGEETQYF

abundance: -
j_gene: TRBJ2-7
d_gene: TRBD2
v_gene: TRBV2
CDR3nt: TGTGCCAGCGGGGGGGCTAGCGGGGACCCCTACGAGCAGTACTTC
CDR3aa: CASGGASGDPYEQYF

abundance: -
j_gene: TRBJ1-5
d_gene: TRBD1
v_gene: TRBV6-1
CDR3nt: TGTGCCAGCAGTGATGACAGGGGCTGGGAGCCCCAGCATTTT
CDR3aa: CASSDDRGWEPQHF

abundance: -
j_gene: TRBJ1-2
d_gene: TRBD1
v_gene: TRBV18
CDR3nt: TGTGCCAGCTCACCCCCGGGACAGGGGGGCTATGGCTACACCTTC
CDR3aa: CASSPPGQGGYGYTF

abundance: -
j_gene: TRBJ1-6
d_gene: -
v_gene: TRBV7-9
CDR3nt: TGTGCCAGCAGCTTAGCGTCAGGCCGGGGGTCACCCCTCCACTTT
CDR3aa: CASSLASGRGSPLHF

abundance: -
j_gene: TRBJ1-1
d_gene: -
v_gene: TRBV5-1
CDR3nt: TGCGCCAGCAGCTTGAGAACAGAGAACACTGAAGCTTTCTTT
CDR3aa: CASSLRTENTEAFF

abundance: -
j_gene: TRBJ1-2
d_gene: -
v_gene: TRBV11-2
CDR3nt: TGTGCCAGCAGCCCCCACCGGGACACCTACGACTTAAACTATGGCTACACCTTC
CDR3aa: CASSPHRDTYDLNYGYTF

abundance: once
j_gene: TRBJ2-3
d_gene: -
v_gene: TRBV2
CDR3nt: TGTGCCAGGGAGGGACAGAGTATGGATACGCAGTATTTT
CDR3aa: CAREGQSMDTQYF

abundance: -
j_gene: TRBJ2-5
d_gene: -
v_gene: TRBV5-5
CDR3nt: TGTGCCAGCAGCTTGGGAATGAGAGGGCCGGGTGAGACCCAGTACTTC
CDR3aa: CASSLGMRGPGETQYF

abundance: -
j_gene: TRBJ1-5
d_gene: -
v_gene: TRBV2
CDR3nt: TGTGCCAGCAGTGTATTGGGCAGCAATCAGCCCCAGCATTTT
CDR3aa: CASSVLGSNQPQHF